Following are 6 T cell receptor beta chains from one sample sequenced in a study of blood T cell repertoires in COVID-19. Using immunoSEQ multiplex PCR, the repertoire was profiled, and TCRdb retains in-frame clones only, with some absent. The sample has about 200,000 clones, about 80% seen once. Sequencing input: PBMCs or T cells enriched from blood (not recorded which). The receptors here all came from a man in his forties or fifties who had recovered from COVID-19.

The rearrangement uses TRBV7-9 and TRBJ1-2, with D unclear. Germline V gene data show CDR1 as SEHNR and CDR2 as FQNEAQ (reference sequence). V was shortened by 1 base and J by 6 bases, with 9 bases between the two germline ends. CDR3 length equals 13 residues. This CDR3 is CASSLEGGDGYTF. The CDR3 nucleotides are TGTGCCAGCAGCTTAGAGGGCGGGGATGGCTACACCTTC.

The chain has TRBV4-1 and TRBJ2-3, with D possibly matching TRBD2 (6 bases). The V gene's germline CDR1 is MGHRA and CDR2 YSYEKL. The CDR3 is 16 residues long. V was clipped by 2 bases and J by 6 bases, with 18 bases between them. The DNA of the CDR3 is TGCGCCAGCAGCCAAACTCGTACTAGCAGTGGGGATACGCAGTATTTT. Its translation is CASSQTRTSSGDTQYF.

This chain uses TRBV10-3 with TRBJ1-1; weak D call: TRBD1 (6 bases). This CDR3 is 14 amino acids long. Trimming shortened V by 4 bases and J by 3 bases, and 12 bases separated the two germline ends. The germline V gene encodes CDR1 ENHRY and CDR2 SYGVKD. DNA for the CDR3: TGTGCCATCAGTGTCAGGGCAGGGGACACTGAAGCTTTCTTT. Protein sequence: CAISVRAGDTEAFF.

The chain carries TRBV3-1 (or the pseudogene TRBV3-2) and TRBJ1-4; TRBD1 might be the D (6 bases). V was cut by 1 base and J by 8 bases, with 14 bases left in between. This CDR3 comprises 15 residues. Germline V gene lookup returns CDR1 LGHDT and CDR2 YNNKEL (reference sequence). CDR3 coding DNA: TGTGCCAGCAGCCAAGTAGTCGGGGGGGGCGAAAAACTGTTTTTT. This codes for CASSQVVGGGEKLFF.

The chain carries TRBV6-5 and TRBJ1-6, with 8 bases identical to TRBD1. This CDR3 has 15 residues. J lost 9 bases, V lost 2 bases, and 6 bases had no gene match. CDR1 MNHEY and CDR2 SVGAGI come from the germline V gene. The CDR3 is CASSYTGQGGSPLHF. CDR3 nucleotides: TGTGCCAGCAGTTACACAGGACAGGGAGGTTCACCCCTCCACTTT.

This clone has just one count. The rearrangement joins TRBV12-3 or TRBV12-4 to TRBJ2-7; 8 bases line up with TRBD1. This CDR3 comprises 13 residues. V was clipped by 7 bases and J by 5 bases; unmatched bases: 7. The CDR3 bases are TGTGCCAGCACCCGGACAGGGCGCGACGAGCAGTACTTC. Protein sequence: CASTRTGRDEQYF.